This is a list of T cell receptor beta chains from one sample in a study of blood T cell repertoires in COVID-19. Libraries were prepared by immunoSEQ multiplex PCR; TCRdb keeps only in-frame clonotypes and omits some of them. The sample lists about 190,000 clones, about 88% occurring once. Sample: peripheral blood. The source of these receptors is a human donor in a cohort sampled during active COVID-19. Both conserved end residues are part of each CDR3.

V gene,J gene,CDR3 protein
TRBV7-9,TRBJ2-2,CASSPRGAGGTGELFF
TRBV6-6,TRBJ2-7,CASSSDFTGGKKYF
TRBV30,TRBJ1-1,CAWRPGKGVITEAFF
TRBV5-5,TRBJ2-7,CASSGGDGSYEQYF
TRBV29-1,TRBJ2-2,CSGKTVAGELFF
TRBV18,TRBJ2-7,CASSPTSSYEQYF
TRBV6-2/TRBV6-3,TRBJ1-2,CASSYLTGGSYGYTF
TRBV10-2,TRBJ2-7,CASSARQGAQSYEQYF
TRBV13,TRBJ2-3,CASSGLRLAGGGQQYF
TRBV27,TRBJ1-1,CASSPAWGEQNTEAFF
TRBV25-1,TRBJ2-5,CASSDNTRGGAETQYF
TRBV7-2,TRBJ2-7,CASSSYRDRGFGEQYF
TRBV19,TRBJ2-6,CASSHSRDRVSGANVLTF
TRBV6-5,TRBJ2-1,CASRGTSGSEQFF
TRBV10-2,TRBJ2-5,CASRGQPQETQYF
TRBV19,TRBJ1-3,CASTPSTLKSSGNTIYF
TRBV5-6,TRBJ1-5,CASSSGAVGQPQHF
TRBV5-1,TRBJ2-7,CASSGLAGASYEQYF
TRBV6-2/TRBV6-3,TRBJ1-2,CASSYSRQSIRGRNYGYTF
TRBV4-1,TRBJ2-1,CASSQWDSSYNEQFF
TRBV5-4,TRBJ2-4,CASSPGGGRRVIDKNIQYF
TRBV7-2,TRBJ2-1,CASSQRGGTPYNEQFF